This T cell receptor (beta chain) stems from a study of OX40 agonist ivuxolimab in advanced cancers. Study-wide background: In this trial design, patients received ivuxolimab intravenously at 0.01 to 10 mg/kg every 2 weeks. Findings of the study overall: With doses of 0.1 to 3.0 mg/kg, CD4+ and CD8+ blood T cells had undergone clonal expansion by week 6. Several nonresponders also turned out to have low normalized T-cell clonal expansion.

Using immunoSEQ multiplex PCR, the repertoire was profiled, and TCRdb retains in-frame clones only, with some absent. The sample shows 70,000 to 75,000 clones, about 85% of them seen only once. On cycle 4 day 1 and cycle 7 day 1, as well as at baseline, blood was sampled. Points on this clone: Its antigen is still unknown.

This CDR3 region has 15 residues. Trimming took 2 bases from V and 2 from J; bases not matched to a gene: 0. Germline CDR1 reads MNHEY; CDR2 reads SMNVEV (reference sequence). Source: CD4+ or CD8+ T cells sorted from blood, taken in a trial of the OX40 agonist ivuxolimab. The receptor was derived from an adult with an advanced solid tumor such as melanoma, head and neck, liver or kidney cancer. The chain carries TRBV27 and TRBJ2-6; 7 nucleotides line up with TRBD1. CDR3 region: CASSLTGAGANVLTF. The CDR3 nucleotides read TGTGCCAGCAGTTTAACAGGGGCTGGGGCCAACGTCCTGACTTTC. Drawing the rest from reference TRBV27 and TRBJ2-6, the complete variable domain is EAQVTQNPRYLITVTGKKLTVTCSQNMNHEYMSWYRQDPGLGLRQIYYSMNVEVTDKGDVPEGYKVSRKEKRNFPLILESPSPNQTSLYFCASSLTGAGANVLTFGAGSRLTVL.